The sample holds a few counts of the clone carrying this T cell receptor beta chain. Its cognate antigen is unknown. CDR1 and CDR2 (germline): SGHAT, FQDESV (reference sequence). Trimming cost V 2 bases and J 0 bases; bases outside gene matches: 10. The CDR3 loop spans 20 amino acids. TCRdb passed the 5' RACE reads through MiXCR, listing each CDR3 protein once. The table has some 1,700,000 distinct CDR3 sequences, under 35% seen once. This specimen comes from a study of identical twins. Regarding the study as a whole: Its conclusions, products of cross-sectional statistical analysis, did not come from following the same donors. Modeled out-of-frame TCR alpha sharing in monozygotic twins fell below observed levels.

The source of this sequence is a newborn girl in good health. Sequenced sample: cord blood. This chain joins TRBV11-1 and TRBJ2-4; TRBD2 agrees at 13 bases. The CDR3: CASSLSGLAGNYLAKNIQYF. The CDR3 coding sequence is TGTGCCAGCAGCTTATCGGGACTAGCGGGAAATTATCTAGCCAAAAACATTCAGTACTTC.